Listed below are T cell receptor beta chains from one sample, sequenced in a study of tumor and adjacent non-tumor tissue in lung cancer. TCRdb itself ran the multiplex PCR reads through MiXCR, one entry per CDR3 protein. This sample has approximately 120,000 distinct CDR3 sequences; around 57% occur once, and the top ten carry around a fifth. The sample comprised distant non-tumor lung tissue. The receptors were gathered from a man aged 55 to 69 with non-small cell lung cancer. The CDR3 runs from the conserved cysteine through the conserved F or W. Each record gives: CDR3 length, V gene, clone size, J gene, D gene, CDR3 DNA, CDR3 protein. D genes are given only for firm matches. Some rows mark clone size as missing; the rest say once, few, many or name a class of expanded clone.

CDR3 length: 10
V gene: TRBV29-1
clone size: .
J gene: TRBJ1-1
D gene: .
CDR3 DNA: TGCAGCGTACTGCAGCGGGTGACTTTCTTT
CDR3 protein: CSVLQRVTFF

CDR3 length: 15
V gene: TRBV29-1
clone size: once
J gene: TRBJ2-1
D gene: TRBD2
CDR3 DNA: TGCAGCATGGGGAGCGCGGGAGGCTCCTACAATGAGCAGTTCTTC
CDR3 protein: CSMGSAGGSYNEQFF

CDR3 length: 14
V gene: TRBV11-2
clone size: few
J gene: TRBJ2-7
D gene: .
CDR3 DNA: TGTGCCAGCAGCTTGGGACAAGGGAACTACGAGCAGTACTTC
CDR3 protein: CASSLGQGNYEQYF

CDR3 length: 14
V gene: TRBV28
clone size: .
J gene: TRBJ2-2
D gene: .
CDR3 DNA: TGTGCCAGCGGGGGCGGGGGAGGCACCGGGGGGCTGTTTTTT
CDR3 protein: CASGGGGGTGGLFF

CDR3 length: 13
V gene: TRBV12-3/TRBV12-4
clone size: .
J gene: TRBJ1-1
D gene: .
CDR3 DNA: TGTGTCAGCATTTTCGCAGGGAGCACTGAAGCTTTCTTT
CDR3 protein: CVSIFAGSTEAFF

CDR3 length: 15
V gene: TRBV4-2
clone size: .
J gene: TRBJ2-1
D gene: .
CDR3 DNA: TGTGCTAGCAGCCATGGCGGGGGCCGAGACAATGAGCAGTTCTTC
CDR3 protein: CASSHGGGRDNEQFF

CDR3 length: 16
V gene: TRBV29-1
clone size: .
J gene: TRBJ1-1
D gene: .
CDR3 DNA: TGCAGCTTTGCTAATTTCGGGGGGGGGCTCTTGACCGAACCTTTCTTT
CDR3 protein: CSFANFGGGLLTEPFF

CDR3 length: 11
V gene: TRBV29-1
clone size: many
J gene: TRBJ2-1
D gene: TRBD2
CDR3 DNA: TGCACCCTATCGACTAGCGGGAATGTGTTCTTC
CDR3 protein: CTLSTSGNVFF

CDR3 length: 15
V gene: TRBV5-1
clone size: once
J gene: TRBJ2-1
D gene: .
CDR3 DNA: TGCACCAGCAGCTCGGGACTTCAGGGCTACAATGAGCAGTTCTTC
CDR3 protein: CTSSSGLQGYNEQFF

CDR3 length: 17
V gene: TRBV11-1
clone size: few
J gene: TRBJ2-3
D gene: TRBD2
CDR3 DNA: TGTGTCAGCAGCTCAGCGCCGGGACTAGGTGATTCAGATACGCAGTATTTT
CDR3 protein: CVSSSAPGLGDSDTQYF

CDR3 length: 14
V gene: TRBV6-6
clone size: .
J gene: TRBJ2-6
D gene: .
CDR3 DNA: TGTGCCAGCAGTTATTCGCATGGGGCCAACGCCCTGACTTTC
CDR3 protein: CASSYSHGANALTF

CDR3 length: 14
V gene: TRBV2
clone size: .
J gene: TRBJ1-5
D gene: .
CDR3 DNA: TGTGCCAGCAGTGAATCAGGAAACAATCAGCCCCAGCATTTT
CDR3 protein: CASSESGNNQPQHF

CDR3 length: 15
V gene: TRBV6-2/TRBV6-3
clone size: .
J gene: TRBJ2-7
D gene: .
CDR3 DNA: TGTGCCAGCAGATCCAACAGCGGAAGCTCCTACAAGCAGTACTTC
CDR3 protein: CASRSNSGSSYKQYF

CDR3 length: 14
V gene: TRBV29-1
clone size: .
J gene: TRBJ1-2
D gene: .
CDR3 DNA: TGCAGCGTTTCCACCGCACAGGGATCTTATGGCTGCACCTTC
CDR3 protein: CSVSTAQGSYGCTF

CDR3 length: 15
V gene: TRBV6-6
clone size: once
J gene: TRBJ1-5
D gene: .
CDR3 DNA: TGTACCAGCAGCGTAGGACAGCCAAAGGATCAGCCCCAGCATTTT
CDR3 protein: CTSSVGQPKDQPQHF

CDR3 length: 16
V gene: TRBV7-8
clone size: .
J gene: TRBJ2-5
D gene: .
CDR3 DNA: TGTGTCAGCAGCTGCCCCAAAGGACCCGGACCGGAGACCCAGTACTTC
CDR3 protein: CVSSCPKGPGPETQYF

CDR3 length: 15
V gene: TRBV7-9
clone size: few
J gene: TRBJ2-2
D gene: .
CDR3 DNA: TGTGCCAGCAGCTCCGAGCGGGACAGGCCCGGGGAGCTGTTTTTT
CDR3 protein: CASSSERDRPGELFF

CDR3 length: 16
V gene: TRBV5-1
clone size: many
J gene: TRBJ2-1
D gene: .
CDR3 DNA: TGCGCCAGCAGCTTGGATGGGGGGGCCTCCTACAATGAGCAGTTCTTC
CDR3 protein: CASSLDGGASYNEQFF

CDR3 length: 18
V gene: TRBV6-5
clone size: .
J gene: TRBJ2-7
D gene: TRBD2
CDR3 DNA: TGTGCCTGCAGGCACGGGACTAGCGGGAGGGCCCCTTCTTACGAGCAGTACTTC
CDR3 protein: CACRHGTSGRAPSYEQYF

CDR3 length: 14
V gene: TRBV6-2/TRBV6-3
clone size: .
J gene: TRBJ2-7
D gene: TRBD2
CDR3 DNA: TGTGCCAGCAGTTTCGTAGCGGGATTCTACGAGCAGTACTTC
CDR3 protein: CASSFVAGFYEQYF

CDR3 length: 14
V gene: TRBV20-1
clone size: .
J gene: TRBJ2-3
D gene: .
CDR3 DNA: TGCAGTGCTAGGGGTAGAGGGTTCAGAGATACGCAGTATTTT
CDR3 protein: CSARGRGFRDTQYF

CDR3 length: 16
V gene: TRBV4-3
clone size: .
J gene: TRBJ2-1
D gene: TRBD1
CDR3 DNA: TGCGCCAGCGGCCAAGACTACAGGACAGGGACCAATGAGCAATTCTTC
CDR3 protein: CASGQDYRTGTNEQFF

CDR3 length: 13
V gene: TRBV11-3
clone size: .
J gene: TRBJ2-3
D gene: .
CDR3 DNA: TGTGTCAGCAGCCCCTTAAGGGGGGATACGCAATATTTT
CDR3 protein: CVSSPLRGDTQYF

CDR3 length: 13
V gene: TRBV11-2
clone size: .
J gene: TRBJ2-2
D gene: .
CDR3 DNA: TGTGCCAGCAGGGTTTCAGACACCGGGGAGCTGTTTTTT
CDR3 protein: CASRVSDTGELFF

CDR3 length: 14
V gene: TRBV29-1
clone size: many
J gene: TRBJ1-2
D gene: .
CDR3 DNA: TGCAGCGTTGAAGTTGGGTCCGGGGGGGAGGGCTACACCTTC
CDR3 protein: CSVEVGSGGEGYTF

CDR3 length: 16
V gene: TRBV11-3
clone size: .
J gene: TRBJ2-1
D gene: .
CDR3 DNA: TGTGCCGGCAGCTCCTACTTCTCCAGGGGAAGGAATGAGCAGTTCTTC
CDR3 protein: CAGSSYFSRGRNEQFF

CDR3 length: 16
V gene: TRBV10-3
clone size: .
J gene: TRBJ2-2
D gene: .
CDR3 DNA: TGTGCCATCTGTGAGTCTCAATCAAAAAGTGGCGGGGAGCTGTATTTT
CDR3 protein: CAICESQSKSGGELYF

CDR3 length: 15
V gene: TRBV20-1
clone size: .
J gene: TRBJ2-7
D gene: TRBD1
CDR3 DNA: TGCAGTGCTCCTAACCCGGGACAGGGGTCCAACGAGCAGTACTTC
CDR3 protein: CSAPNPGQGSNEQYF

CDR3 length: 15
V gene: TRBV6-6
clone size: .
J gene: TRBJ2-7
D gene: TRBD1
CDR3 DNA: TGTGCCAGCAGTACCCGACAGGGAACCTTCTACAAGCAGTATTTC
CDR3 protein: CASSTRQGTFYKQYF

CDR3 length: 15
V gene: TRBV11-1
clone size: .
J gene: TRBJ2-7
D gene: TRBD1
CDR3 DNA: TGTGCCAGCAACATCGCGGGACAGGGGCGCTACGAGCAGTACTTC
CDR3 protein: CASNIAGQGRYEQYF

CDR3 length: 13
V gene: TRBV30
clone size: many
J gene: TRBJ2-2
D gene: .
CDR3 DNA: TGTGCCTGGAGGACTAGAGGTACCGGGGAGCTGTTTTTT
CDR3 protein: CAWRTRGTGELFF

CDR3 length: 15
V gene: TRBV5-5
clone size: .
J gene: TRBJ2-1
D gene: .
CDR3 DNA: TGTGCCAGCAGCTTACTGGACAACCCTAACAATGAGCAGTTCTTC
CDR3 protein: CASSLLDNPNNEQFF

CDR3 length: 16
V gene: TRBV5-1
clone size: .
J gene: TRBJ2-7
D gene: TRBD1
CDR3 DNA: TGCGCCAGCAGCTTGGGACCCCGGACAGGGGATAACGAGCAGTACTTC
CDR3 protein: CASSLGPRTGDNEQYF

CDR3 length: 18
V gene: TRBV6-5
clone size: few
J gene: TRBJ2-1
D gene: .
CDR3 DNA: TGTGCCAGCAGTTACTCGCGACCCCTGAGGGGTTTTTACAATGAGCAGTTCTTC
CDR3 protein: CASSYSRPLRGFYNEQFF

CDR3 length: 16
V gene: TRBV20-1
clone size: .
J gene: TRBJ1-2
D gene: .
CDR3 DNA: TGCAGTGCTAGAGTCCTATACAGGATCCCACCCTATGGCTACACCTTC
CDR3 protein: CSARVLYRIPPYGYTF

CDR3 length: 16
V gene: TRBV28
clone size: few
J gene: TRBJ2-7
D gene: .
CDR3 DNA: TGTGCCAGCAGTCGTACCCCCGCGGTTACCGGCTACGAGCAGTACTTC
CDR3 protein: CASSRTPAVTGYEQYF

CDR3 length: 19
V gene: TRBV4-2
clone size: .
J gene: TRBJ2-4
D gene: .
CDR3 DNA: TGTGGCAGCAGCCAAGCGCAGGGTAGCGGATCGTTAGCCAAAAACATTCAGTGCTTC
CDR3 protein: CGSSQAQGSGSLAKNIQCF

CDR3 length: 15
V gene: TRBV11-2
clone size: .
J gene: TRBJ2-1
D gene: .
CDR3 DNA: TGTGCCAGCAACCGTCGACTATCGGCAAGGGATGAGCAATTCTTC
CDR3 protein: CASNRRLSARDEQFF

CDR3 length: 13
V gene: TRBV29-1
clone size: .
J gene: TRBJ1-2
D gene: TRBD1
CDR3 DNA: TGCGGCGCTATTGGGACAGCGAGCGGCGGCTACACCTTC
CDR3 protein: CGAIGTASGGYTF

CDR3 length: 15
V gene: TRBV20-1
clone size: .
J gene: TRBJ2-1
D gene: TRBD2
CDR3 DNA: TGCAATGCCAGGACTAGCGGGGCCCATAGGGGTGAGCAGTTCTTC
CDR3 protein: CNARTSGAHRGEQFF

CDR3 length: 13
V gene: TRBV2
clone size: many
J gene: TRBJ2-7
D gene: .
CDR3 DNA: TGTGCCAGCAGTGCCGGACAGACCTACGAGCAGTACTTC
CDR3 protein: CASSAGQTYEQYF